These T cell receptor beta chains were read from a single sample in a study of T cells in Graves' hyperthyroidism and ophthalmopathy. TCRdb fed the multiplex PCR reads into MiXCR, producing one record per CDR3 protein. The sample has around 800,000 distinct CDR3 sequences; 38% are singletons. The material sequenced was blood. These receptors were collected from a man in his late teens or twenties with Graves' hyperthyroidism. CDR3s leave out the opening cysteine and the closing phenylalanine or tryptophan. The D gene is left open where the match is weak.

v_gene: TRBV19
j_gene: TRBJ1-5
d_gene: .
CDR3aa: ASSGPNQHQH

v_gene: TRBV5-8
j_gene: TRBJ1-6
d_gene: .
CDR3aa: ASSLGQVYSPLH

v_gene: TRBV7-3
j_gene: TRBJ2-7
d_gene: .
CDR3aa: ASSQDTGARDEQY

v_gene: TRBV20-1
j_gene: TRBJ2-6
d_gene: .
CDR3aa: SAPAGANVLT

v_gene: TRBV9
j_gene: TRBJ1-4
d_gene: .
CDR3aa: ASSVGTDEKLF

v_gene: TRBV2
j_gene: TRBJ2-7
d_gene: .
CDR3aa: ASSEWGATYEQY

v_gene: TRBV10-3
j_gene: TRBJ2-7
d_gene: .
CDR3aa: AISESLGGGSYEQY

v_gene: TRBV5-1
j_gene: TRBJ2-3
d_gene: .
CDR3aa: ASSSRATDTQY

v_gene: TRBV2
j_gene: TRBJ2-5
d_gene: .
CDR3aa: ASSGNGAQKTQY

v_gene: TRBV29-1
j_gene: TRBJ1-4
d_gene: .
CDR3aa: SVDQRDEKLF

v_gene: TRBV15
j_gene: TRBJ2-7
d_gene: .
CDR3aa: ATSSLGPLSSYEQY

v_gene: TRBV2
j_gene: TRBJ2-7
d_gene: .
CDR3aa: ASSLAPSTQSHEQY

v_gene: TRBV15
j_gene: TRBJ2-7
d_gene: .
CDR3aa: ATSPRGYEQY

v_gene: TRBV15
j_gene: TRBJ1-5
d_gene: .
CDR3aa: ATSSAPDFISNQPQH

v_gene: TRBV29-1
j_gene: TRBJ1-1
d_gene: .
CDR3aa: SVGEGEGNTEAF

v_gene: TRBV5-6
j_gene: TRBJ2-7
d_gene: .
CDR3aa: ASSLAQGLGSYEQY

v_gene: TRBV5-1
j_gene: TRBJ1-5
d_gene: .
CDR3aa: ASSLGVSGEQPQH

v_gene: TRBV29-1
j_gene: TRBJ1-1
d_gene: .
CDR3aa: SVEDLDGNTEAF

v_gene: TRBV25-1
j_gene: TRBJ2-5
d_gene: TRBD2
CDR3aa: ASSPSQGGGHQETQY

v_gene: TRBV19
j_gene: TRBJ1-5
d_gene: .
CDR3aa: ASRRSSNQPQH